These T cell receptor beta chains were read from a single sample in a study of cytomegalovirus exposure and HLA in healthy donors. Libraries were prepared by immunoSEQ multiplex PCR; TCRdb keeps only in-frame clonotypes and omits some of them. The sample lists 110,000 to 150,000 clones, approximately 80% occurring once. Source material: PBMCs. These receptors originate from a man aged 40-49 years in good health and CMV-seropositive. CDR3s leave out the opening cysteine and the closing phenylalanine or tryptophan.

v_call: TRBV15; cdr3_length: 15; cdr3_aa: ATSRDRLAGGPLGQF
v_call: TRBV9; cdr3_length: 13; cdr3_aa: ASSVAPTMTGELF
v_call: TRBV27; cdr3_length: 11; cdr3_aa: ASSFSQTYEQY
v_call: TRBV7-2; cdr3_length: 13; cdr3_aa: ASSPNRDRRYEQY
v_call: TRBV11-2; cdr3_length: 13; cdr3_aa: ASSLHTGLQETQY
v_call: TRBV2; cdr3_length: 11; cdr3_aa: ASKRHPSGELF
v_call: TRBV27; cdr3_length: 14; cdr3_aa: ASSPWRSSYNSPLH
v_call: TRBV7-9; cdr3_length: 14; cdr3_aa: ASSLKRNSYGNEQF
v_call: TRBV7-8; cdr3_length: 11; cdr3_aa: ASSARIQETQY
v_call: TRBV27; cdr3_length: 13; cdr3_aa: ASSPRPQSNEKLF
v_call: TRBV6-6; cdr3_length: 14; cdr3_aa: ASEEGTGYSNQPQH
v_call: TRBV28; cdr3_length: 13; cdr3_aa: ASSRPKRGSYEQY
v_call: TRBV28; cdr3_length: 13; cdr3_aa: ASTPSAGGRGTQY
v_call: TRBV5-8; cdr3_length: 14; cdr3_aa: ASSLGTNSGANVLT
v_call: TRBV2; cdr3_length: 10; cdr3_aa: ASSVDHGELF
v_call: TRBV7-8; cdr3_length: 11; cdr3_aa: ASSLGPSGTQY